These 8 T cell receptor beta chains came from one sample sequenced in a study of spatial heterogeneity in lung cancer (dated by TCRdb to about 2019). According to the study, the label for this sample's time point signals: sample taken at primary tumor resection. TCR sequencing used whole RNA extracted from tumor and nontumor lung tissue, or from cryopreserved PBMC samples, without cell sorting. Receptor amplification or capture employed 5' RACE. Sequenced on a NextSeq 500. TCRdb took the public reads, trimmed them with fastp at Q25, ran MiXCR for clone calling and kept in-frame beta chains. Rows with a matching CDR3 protein are joined into one entry that keeps the most common DNA and genes. The sample table holds tens of thousands of distinct CDR3 sequences, of which around 7.2% were seen once. The ten largest clones represent 25% to 30% of the sample. The sequences come from PBMCs, collected at surgery. All receptors come from a male donor with early-stage non-small cell lung cancer.

The gene calls are TRBV11-1 and TRBJ2-5; D is undetermined. Trimming cost V 7 bases and J 8 bases, with 11 bases left between them. The germline gives CDR1 SGHAT, CDR2 FQDESV (reference sequence). This CDR3 has 11 amino acids. The CDR3: CASKTNGTQYF. The CDR3 nucleotides are TGTGCCAGCAAAACAAACGGAACCCAGTACTTC.

This clonotype has only a few counts. The chain links TRBV2 to TRBJ2-3; D call uncertain. Trimming pared 8 bases from V and 4 bases from J, leaving 13 bases between. The CDR3 is 13 amino acids. In germline, CDR1 is SNHLY, CDR2 FYNNEI. The CDR3 reads CASSRSPADTQYF. The CDR3 bases are TGTGCCAGCTCTAGATCTCCGGCAGATACGCAGTATTTT.

The chain uses TRBV7-2 and TRBJ2-3; D remains unclear. V was clipped by 5 bases and J by 6 bases, with 12 bases between them. Germline CDR1 is SGHTA and CDR2 is FQGNSA. CDR3 length equals 13 residues. In DNA, the CDR3 is TGTGCCAGCAGCAATTTACGCGACGATACGCAGTATTTT. It translates to CASSNLRDDTQYF.

This clonotype was picked up many times. The chain joins TRBV6-5 to TRBJ2-7, with a possible D match to TRBD2 (5 bases). V was trimmed by 0 bases and J by 0 bases, leaving 12 bases between them. CDR3 length equals 16 residues. Per germline, CDR1 MNHEY and CDR2 SVGAGI. CDR3 DNA: TGTGCCAGCAGTTACTCGGGCACCGGGGACTCCTACGAGCAGTACTTC. Protein: CASSYSGTGDSYEQYF.

This sequence joins TRBV6-6 and TRBJ2-2, with 7 bases lining up with TRBD1. The V gene's germline CDR1 is MNHNY and CDR2 SVGAGI (reference sequence). V trimming: 2 bases; J trimming: 2 bases; junction bases outside the gene matches: 2. The CDR3 is made up of 15 amino acids. CDR3 amino acids: CASSYRDSNTGELFF. Here the CDR3 DNA reads TGTGCCAGCAGTTACAGGGACAGTAACACCGGGGAGCTGTTTTTT.

This clonotype was seen at least ten times. The chain has TRBV5-4 and TRBJ2-3; the match to TRBD2 covers 8 bases. CDR3 length: 15 amino acids. V was clipped by 5 bases and J by 2 bases; unmatched bases: 7. The germline V gene has CDR1 SGHNT and CDR2 YYREEE (reference sequence). CDR3 nucleotide sequence: TGTGCCAGCAGTGCGGGGGGCCCCCACACAGATACGCAGTATTTT. It encodes CASSAGGPHTDTQYF.

This clonotype came up many times. A junction boundary mismatches the germline segment, possibly from a read error. This sequence joins TRBV28 and TRBJ2-7; 11 bases match TRBD2. The CDR3 spans 13 residues. Germline V gene sequence: CDR1 MDHEN, CDR2 SYDVKM. The CDR3 protein is CASNLAGGDEQYF. The CDR3 DNA is TGTGCCAGCAATTTAGCGGGGGGGGACGAGCAGTACTTC.

In this sample, this clonotype turned up many times. V and J are TRBV5-1 and TRBJ1-6; D ambiguous. The CDR3 spans 15 residues. Trimming left V 5 bases short and J 8 bases short, with 17 bases between. Per the germline V gene, CDR1 is SGHRS and CDR2 is YFSETQ. As DNA, the CDR3 is TGCGCCAGCAGTCCGGAGCCCCAAGGATATTCACCCCTCCACTTT. Its protein is CASSPEPQGYSPLHF.